A selection of T cell receptor beta chains follows, all from one sample in a study of blood T cell repertoires in COVID-19. Repertoires were generated with immunoSEQ multiplex PCR, while TCRdb's copy carries only in-frame clones and drops some. The table lists 150,000 to 250,000 clones, 94% of them singletons, with around 0.8% in the top ten. The sequenced material came from peripheral blood. Receptors were obtained from a young man with COVID-19, enrolled during active disease. Each CDR3 is given with its conserved first and last residue. The D gene is left open where the match is weak. Size is stated for part of the rows, as once, few or many counts, or as a class when the clone is expanded.

v_gene: TRBV2; abundance: -; j_gene: TRBJ1-5; d_gene: -; CDR3aa: CASSDPQGPQHF; CDR3nt: TGTGCCAGCAGTGACCCACAGGGGCCCCAGCATTTT
v_gene: TRBV11-2; abundance: -; j_gene: TRBJ1-1; d_gene: -; CDR3aa: CATQIPGSEAFF; CDR3nt: TGTGCCACTCAGATCCCGGGGTCTGAAGCTTTCTTT
v_gene: TRBV5-1; abundance: -; j_gene: TRBJ1-1; d_gene: -; CDR3aa: CASSLLLEQNTEAFF; CDR3nt: TGCGCCAGCAGCTTGTTGTTAGAGCAGAACACTGAAGCTTTCTTT
v_gene: TRBV18; abundance: -; j_gene: TRBJ1-5; d_gene: -; CDR3aa: CASSYSDQPQHF; CDR3nt: TGTGCCAGCTCATACTCCGATCAGCCCCAGCATTTT
v_gene: TRBV5-1; abundance: once; j_gene: TRBJ2-4; d_gene: TRBD1; CDR3aa: CASSSFRQGAKNIQYF; CDR3nt: TGCGCCAGCAGCTCATTTAGACAGGGAGCCAAAAACATTCAGTACTTC
v_gene: TRBV19; abundance: -; j_gene: TRBJ1-2; d_gene: -; CDR3aa: CATTEGSLYGYTF; CDR3nt: TGTGCCACTACGGAGGGCAGCCTCTATGGCTACACCTTC
v_gene: TRBV5-6; abundance: -; j_gene: TRBJ1-1; d_gene: -; CDR3aa: CASSLATHRENTEAFF; CDR3nt: TGTGCCAGCAGCCTCGCTACCCACAGAGAGAACACTGAAGCTTTCTTT
v_gene: TRBV2; abundance: -; j_gene: TRBJ2-7; d_gene: -; CDR3aa: CASTGSYEQYF; CDR3nt: TGTGCCAGCACGGGCTCCTACGAGCAGTACTTC
v_gene: TRBV19; abundance: -; j_gene: TRBJ1-1; d_gene: -; CDR3aa: CASSMRGLAEAFF; CDR3nt: TGTGCCAGTAGTATGCGGGGATTGGCTGAAGCTTTCTTT
v_gene: TRBV7-6; abundance: -; j_gene: TRBJ1-4; d_gene: TRBD1; CDR3aa: CASSLETGSREKLFF; CDR3nt: TGTGCCAGCAGCTTAGAGACAGGGTCGAGGGAAAAACTGTTTTTT
v_gene: TRBV25-1; abundance: -; j_gene: TRBJ2-1; d_gene: TRBD1; CDR3aa: CASSAGTGENEQFF; CDR3nt: TGTGCCAGCAGTGCCGGGACAGGGGAGAATGAGCAGTTCTTC
v_gene: TRBV19; abundance: -; j_gene: TRBJ1-5; d_gene: -; CDR3aa: CASSISDGAGGSNQPQHF; CDR3nt: TGTGCCAGTAGTATCTCTGACGGGGCCGGAGGGAGCAATCAGCCCCAGCATTTT
v_gene: TRBV2; abundance: -; j_gene: TRBJ1-6; d_gene: -; CDR3aa: CASRAGVNSPLHF; CDR3nt: TGTGCCAGCAGGGCAGGGGTTAATTCACCCCTCCACTTT
v_gene: TRBV3-1/TRBV3-2; abundance: once; j_gene: TRBJ2-7; d_gene: -; CDR3aa: CASSQEGGSYEQYF; CDR3nt: TGTGCCAGCAGCCAAGAGGGGGGCTCCTACGAGCAGTACTTC
v_gene: TRBV5-4; abundance: -; j_gene: TRBJ2-5; d_gene: -; CDR3aa: CASSLAGFAETQYF; CDR3nt: TGTGCCAGCAGCTTGGCGGGGTTTGCAGAGACCCAGTACTTC
v_gene: TRBV7-6; abundance: -; j_gene: TRBJ2-5; d_gene: -; CDR3aa: CASSQQETQYF; CDR3nt: TGTGCCAGCAGCCAGCAAGAGACCCAGTACTTC
v_gene: TRBV5-1; abundance: -; j_gene: TRBJ1-2; d_gene: TRBD1; CDR3aa: CASSPGTGGYTF; CDR3nt: TGCGCCAGCAGCCCGGGGACAGGGGGCTACACCTTC
v_gene: TRBV7-9; abundance: -; j_gene: TRBJ1-1; d_gene: -; CDR3aa: CASSPRVGLNTEAFF; CDR3nt: TGTGCCAGCAGCCCCCGGGTTGGCCTGAACACTGAAGCTTTCTTT
v_gene: TRBV2; abundance: -; j_gene: TRBJ2-1; d_gene: TRBD2; CDR3aa: CASSVSGGPHNEQFF; CDR3nt: TGTGCCAGCAGTGTGAGCGGGGGGCCCCACAATGAGCAGTTCTTC
v_gene: TRBV5-1; abundance: -; j_gene: TRBJ1-1; d_gene: -; CDR3aa: CASSLGGWNTEAFF; CDR3nt: TGCGCCAGCAGCTTGGGAGGGTGGAACACTGAAGCTTTCTTT